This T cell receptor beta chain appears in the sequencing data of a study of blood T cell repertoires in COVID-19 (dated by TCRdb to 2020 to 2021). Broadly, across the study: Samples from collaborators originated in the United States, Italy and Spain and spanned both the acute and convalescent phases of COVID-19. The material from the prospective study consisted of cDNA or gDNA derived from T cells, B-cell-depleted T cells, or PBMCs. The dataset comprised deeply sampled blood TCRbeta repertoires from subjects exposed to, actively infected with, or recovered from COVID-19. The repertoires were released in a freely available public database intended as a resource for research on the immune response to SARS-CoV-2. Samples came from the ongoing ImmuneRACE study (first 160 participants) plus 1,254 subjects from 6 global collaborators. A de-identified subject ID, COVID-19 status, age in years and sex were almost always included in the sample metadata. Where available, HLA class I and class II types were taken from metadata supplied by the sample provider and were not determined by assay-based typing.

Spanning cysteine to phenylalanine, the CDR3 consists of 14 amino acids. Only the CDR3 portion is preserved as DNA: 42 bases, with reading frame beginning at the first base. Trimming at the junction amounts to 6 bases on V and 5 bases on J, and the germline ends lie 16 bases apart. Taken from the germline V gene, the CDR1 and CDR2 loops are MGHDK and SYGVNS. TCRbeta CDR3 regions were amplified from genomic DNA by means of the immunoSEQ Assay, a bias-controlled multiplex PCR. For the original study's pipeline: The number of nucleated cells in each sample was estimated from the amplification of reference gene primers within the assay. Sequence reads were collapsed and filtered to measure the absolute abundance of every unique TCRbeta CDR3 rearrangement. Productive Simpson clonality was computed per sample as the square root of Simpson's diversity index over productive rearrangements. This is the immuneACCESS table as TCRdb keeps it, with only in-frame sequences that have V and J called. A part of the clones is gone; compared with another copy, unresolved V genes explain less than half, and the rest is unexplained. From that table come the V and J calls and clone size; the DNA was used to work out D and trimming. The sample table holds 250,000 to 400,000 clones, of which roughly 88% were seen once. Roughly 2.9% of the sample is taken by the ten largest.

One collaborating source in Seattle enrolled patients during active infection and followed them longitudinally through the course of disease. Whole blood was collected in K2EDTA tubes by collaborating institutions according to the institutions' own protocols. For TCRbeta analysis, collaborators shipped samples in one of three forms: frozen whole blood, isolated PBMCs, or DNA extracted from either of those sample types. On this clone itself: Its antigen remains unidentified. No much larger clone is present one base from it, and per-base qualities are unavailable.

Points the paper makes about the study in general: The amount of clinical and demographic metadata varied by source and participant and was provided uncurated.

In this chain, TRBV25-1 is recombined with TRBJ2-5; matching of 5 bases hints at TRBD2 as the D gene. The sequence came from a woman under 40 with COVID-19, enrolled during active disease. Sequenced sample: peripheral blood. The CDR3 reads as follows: CASSPVQRRETQYF. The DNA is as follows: TGTGCCAGCAGCCCAGTCCAAAGGAGGGAGACCCAGTACTTC.